What follows are 31 T cell receptor beta chains derived from one specimen sequenced in a study of blood T cells in healthy people across ages. Together with a sample-barcoded 5' primer, a J-beta primer mix was included in a second PCR lasting about 7 to 12 cycles. TCRdb itself ran the 5' RACE reads through MiXCR, one entry per CDR3 protein. The data show a few hundred thousand distinct CDR3 sequences, with around 30% seen just once and over 25% held by the top ten. The sequenced material came from blood. The receptor set was obtained from a woman aged 70-85 years in good health.

V gene TRBV28 combines with J gene TRBJ2-1; TRBD2 is a possible D gene (5 bases). The CDR3 is made up of 14 amino acids. Trimming took off 4 bases at V and 6 bases at J, with 13 bases between the two ends. Germline V gene data show CDR1 as MDHEN and CDR2 as SYDVKM. This CDR3 reads CASSSPSGSNEQFF. CDR3 nucleotides: TGTGCCAGCAGTTCCCCCTCGGGGAGCAATGAGCAGTTCTTC.

The chain joins TRBV7-2 to TRBJ2-5; TRBD2 is a possible D gene (6 bases). The CDR3 contains 15 residues. The germline gives CDR1 SGHTA, CDR2 FQGNSA. With 3 bases removed from V and 3 bases from J, the gap between germline ends came to 14 bases. In DNA form, the CDR3 reads TGTGCCAGCAGCTTGGGCATATCGGGAGAAGAGACCCAGTACTTC. It codes for CASSLGISGEETQYF.

The chain couples TRBV9 to TRBJ1-1, with D hard to call. The germline V and J ends were trimmed by 0 bases and 0 bases, with 15 bases remaining between them. Germline V gene lookup returns CDR1 SGDLS and CDR2 YYNGEE. The CDR3 has 17 amino acids. Written as DNA, the CDR3 is TGTGCCAGCAGCGTAGGGCGGCCCGGTGGTATGAACACTGAAGCTTTCTTT. It codes for CASSVGRPGGMNTEAFF.

This sequence joins TRBV6-5 and TRBJ2-1; D gene ambiguous. The CDR3 sequence is 15 residues long. From germline, CDR1 is MNHEY and CDR2 SVGAGI. V was trimmed by 6 bases and J by 0 bases, leaving 12 bases between them. DNA for the CDR3: TGTGCCAGCAGAAGAACCCAGAGCTCCTACAATGAGCAGTTCTTC. Amino acid sequence: CASRRTQSSYNEQFF.

The chain combines TRBV10-3 with TRBJ2-5; D might be TRBD1 (5 bases). Germline CDR1 is ENHRY and CDR2 is SYGVKD. The CDR3 totals 14 residues. The V gene lost 5 bases and the J gene lost 1 base, with 11 bases spanning the gap. The DNA for the CDR3 is TGTGCCATCAGTAAGGACACTTCCCAAGAGACCCAGTACTTC. Its translation: CAISKDTSQETQYF.

The gene calls are TRBV21-1 and TRBJ2-4; the table names TRBD1, a call not compared with the DNA. TRBV21-1 is listed as a pseudogene. CDR3 length: 14 amino acids. The CDR3 sequence is CASSSKGYKNIQYF. CDR3 coding DNA: TGTGCCAGCAGCAGTAAGGGGTACAAAAACATTCAGTACTTC.

Regarding this clonotype: At one of its ends the junction is not consistent with the germline gene, which may arise from a read error. V usage is TRBV9 and J usage is TRBJ2-4; D is undetermined. CDR1 SGDLS and CDR2 YYNGEE come from the germline V gene. The CDR3 consists of 14 residues. In DNA, the CDR3 is TGTGCCGGCAGCGTTACGGCGGCCAAAAACATTCAGTACTTC. Translated, it gives CAGSVTAAKNIQYF.

In this sample, this clonotype turned up a few times. The chain is built from TRBV4-3 and TRBJ1-4; D remains ambiguous. This CDR3 is 16 amino acids long. The germline V gene encodes CDR1 LGHNA and CDR2 YSLEER. Trimming cost V 0 bases and J 0 bases, with 8 bases left between them. The CDR3 protein is CASSQEAGPTNEKLFF. The CDR3, as DNA: TGCGCCAGCAGCCAAGAAGCCGGCCCAACTAATGAAAAACTGTTTTTT.

The genes are TRBV29-1 and TRBJ2-1, with 8 bases matching TRBD2. The length of the CDR3 is 15 residues. J gave up 4 bases and V 6 bases, and 11 bases lay outside the gene matches. Germline V gene lookup returns CDR1 SQVTM and CDR2 ANQGSEA. The CDR3 sequence: CSVSPRLARYNEQFF. The CDR3 DNA follows: TGCAGCGTGAGCCCTCGACTAGCGAGGTACAATGAGCAGTTCTTC.

This clonotype was seen a single time. This chain joins TRBV18 and TRBJ1-4; a possible D gene is TRBD1 (6 bases). Germline V CDR1 and CDR2: KGHSH, LQKENI. V lost 4 bases and J 0 bases, leaving 9 bases between the germline ends. This CDR3 spans 15 amino acids. CDR3 nucleotides: TGTGCCAGCTCACGACAGGTCCCAACTAATGAAAAACTGTTTTTT. It translates to CASSRQVPTNEKLFF. The whole variable domain, filled in from reference TRBV18 and TRBJ1-4, reads NAGVMQNPRHLVRRRGQEARLRCSPMKGHSHVYWYRQLPEEGLKFMVYLQKENIIDESGMPKERFSAEFPKEGPSILRIQQVVRGDSAAYFCASSRQVPTNEKLFFGSGTQLSVL.

This clonotype was picked up a small number of times. V usage is TRBV4-1 and J usage is TRBJ2-5; possibly TRBD2 for D (5 bases). Germline V CDR1 and CDR2: MGHRA, YSYEKL. The CDR3 consists of 15 residues. V dropped 0 bases and J dropped 7 bases, with 15 bases sitting between them. The CDR3: CASSQDRISAGTQYF. CDR3 bases: TGCGCCAGCAGCCAAGATCGGATTAGCGCAGGGACCCAGTACTTC.

About this clonotype: One end of the junction varies from germline; a read error may be responsible. The chain is built from TRBV7-2 and TRBJ2-3; TRBD2 might be the D (6 bases). Germline values: CDR1 SGHTA, CDR2 FQGNSA. The CDR3 sequence is 13 residues long. This CDR3 is CASSPNLATEGNF. The CDR3 bases are TGTGCCAGCAGCCCCAACCTAGCGACCGAGGGGAATTTT.

This chain links TRBV18 with TRBJ2-1, with 8 nucleotides matching TRBD1. From germline, CDR1 is KGHSH and CDR2 LQKENI. CDR3 length: 16 amino acids. The J segment lost 6 bases and the V segment lost 1 base, leaving 8 bases of the junction unmatched. The CDR3 reads CASSPLGQGWGNEQFF. In DNA, the CDR3 is TGTGCCAGCTCACCACTCGGACAGGGATGGGGCAATGAGCAGTTCTTC.

This clonotype came up a few times. V usage is TRBV3-1 and J usage is TRBJ2-1; perhaps TRBD1 as D (9 bases). From germline, CDR1 is LGHDT and CDR2 YNNKEL (reference sequence). Trimming took off 4 bases at V and 5 bases at J, with 21 bases between the two ends. The CDR3 consists of 17 residues. The chain's CDR3 is CASSRSKGQGLDNEQFF. In nucleotides, the CDR3 is TGTGCCAGCAGCCGAAGTAAGGGACAGGGACTAGACAATGAGCAGTTCTTC.

The rearrangement links TRBV18 to TRBJ2-1; TRBD2 agrees at 9 bases. V trimming: 6 bases; J trimming: 3 bases; junction bases outside the gene matches: 6. This CDR3 comprises 15 residues. CDR1 and CDR2 (germline): KGHSH, LQKENI. This CDR3 is CASSLRTSDYNEQFF. The DNA for the CDR3 is TGTGCCAGCTCCCTTCGGACTAGCGACTACAATGAGCAGTTCTTC.

The table lists this clonotype with many counts. The gene calls are TRBV7-9 and TRBJ1-6; D not resolved. This CDR3 region has 16 residues. CDR1 is SEHNR and CDR2 is FQNEAQ in the germline V gene (reference sequence). Trimming left V 5 bases short and J 0 bases short, with 11 bases between. CDR3 loop: CASSVDTFSYNSPLHF. The DNA of the CDR3 is TGTGCCAGCAGCGTTGACACCTTCTCCTATAATTCACCCCTCCACTTT.

In its sample, this clonotype was seen a few times. The chain employs TRBV2 and TRBJ1-4; D is uncertain. CDR1 and CDR2 from the germline V gene are SNHLY and FYNNEI. V was trimmed by 7 bases and J by 8 bases, leaving 17 bases between them. This CDR3 contains 14 residues. DNA of the CDR3: TGTGCCAGCATGCCGCGGACGGCGGTGGAAAAACTGTTTTTT. Encoded protein: CASMPRTAVEKLFF. Variable domain in full (rest from reference TRBV2 and TRBJ1-4): EPEVTQTPSHQVTQMGQEVILRCVPISNHLYFYWYRQILGQKVEFLVSFYNNEISEKSEIFDDQFSVERPDGSNFTLKIRSTKLEDSAMYFCASMPRTAVEKLFFGSGTQLSVL.

This clonotype was seen only a few times. V usage is TRBV28 and J usage is TRBJ2-7; D is possibly TRBD2 (6 bases). CDR3 size: 15 residues. V was pared by 3 bases and J by 3 bases, with 15 bases between. CDR1 is MDHEN and CDR2 is SYDVKM in the germline V gene. Here the CDR3 reads CASSFQSARDYEQYF. Here the CDR3 DNA reads TGTGCCAGCAGTTTTCAATCGGCGCGGGACTACGAGCAGTACTTC.

The V gene is TRBV14, the J gene TRBJ2-1; 13 bases map to TRBD2. The J call could be wrong; TRBJ2-7 is a better fit for the DNA end. Germline CDR1 and CDR2: SGHDN and FVKESK. This CDR3 is 15 amino acids long. The CDR3 reads CASSQSTSGRALQYF. In DNA form, the CDR3 reads TGTGCCAGCAGCCAATCCACTAGCGGGAGGGCCTTACAGTACTTC.

The V and J genes are TRBV28 and TRBJ2-7; 7 bases are a match to TRBD1. The V segment lost 6 bases and the J segment 4 bases; nucleotides outside the gene matches: 9. Germline V gene lookup returns CDR1 MDHEN and CDR2 SYDVKM. The CDR3 consists of 14 residues. The DNA of the CDR3 is TGTGCCAGCAGACTAGGACAGGCTAGGTACGAGCAGTACTTC. Its translation is CASRLGQARYEQYF. The full variable domain, with the rest looked up from reference TRBV28 and TRBJ2-7, is DVKVTQSSRYLVKRTGEKVFLECVQDMDHENMFWYRQDPGLGLRLIYFSYDVKMKEKGDIPEGYSVSREKKERFSLILESASTNQTSMYLCASRLGQARYEQYFGPGTRLTVT.

Many counts were recorded for this clonotype. J is TRBJ1-2 and V is TRBV2; 7 nucleotides agree with TRBD1. The ends lost 7 bases at V and 8 bases at J; junction bases unmatched: 13. Per the germline V gene, CDR1 is SNHLY and CDR2 is FYNNEI. This CDR3 is built from 14 residues. CDR3 region: CASTWDSQAVGYTF. The CDR3 bases are TGTGCCAGCACCTGGGACAGCCAGGCCGTCGGCTACACCTTC.

This clonotype was observed many times. The J gene is TRBJ1-6, the V gene TRBV28; TRBD1 might be the D (5 bases). Trimming pared 6 bases from V and 10 bases from J, leaving 16 bases between. The CDR3 totals 14 residues. Germline V gene data show CDR1 as MDHEN and CDR2 as SYDVKM. DNA of the CDR3: TGTGCCAGCAGCCAACGGGACCGCAGATCACCCCTCCACTTT. It yields the protein CASSQRDRRSPLHF.

The chain recombines TRBV5-1 with TRBJ1-3, with no clear D. Germline CDR1 and CDR2: SGHRS and YFSETQ. The CDR3 loop spans 13 amino acids. V gave up 4 bases and J gave up 4 bases, with 9 bases separating them. DNA for the CDR3: TGCGCCAGCAGCCCCGGAGGAGGAAACACCATATATTTT. It yields the protein CASSPGGGNTIYF.

The chain recombines TRBV5-5 with TRBJ1-5; TRBD1 aligns across 10 bases. CDR3 length: 17 amino acids. Germline assignment: CDR1 SGHKS and CDR2 YYEKEE (reference sequence). V lost 0 bases, J lost 6 bases, and 9 bases stayed unmatched. CDR3 bases: TGTGCCAGCAGCTTGGTTCCGACCGGGACAGGGGTTCAGCCCCAGCATTTT. Translating gives CASSLVPTGTGVQPQHF.

V gene TRBV20-1 combines with J gene TRBJ2-3; D not resolved. Per the germline V gene, CDR1 is DFQATT and CDR2 is SNEGSKA (reference sequence). This CDR3 has 12 residues. V was shortened by 6 bases and J by 2 bases, with 9 bases between the two germline ends. The CDR3 sequence: CSAERSTDTQYF. CDR3 nucleotide sequence: TGCAGTGCAGAGCGATCCACAGATACGCAGTATTTT.

This clonotype turned up a few times. The chain employs TRBV28 and TRBJ2-7, with 7 positions matching TRBD2. Trimming removed 9 bases from V and 3 bases from J; junction bases left unmatched: 11. Germline CDR1 reads MDHEN; CDR2 reads SYDVKM. The CDR3 loop spans 14 amino acids. This chain's CDR3 is CASTKGGSIYEQYF. The CDR3 DNA reads as TGTGCCAGTACGAAAGGCGGGAGCATCTACGAGCAGTACTTC. The full variable domain, with the rest looked up from reference TRBV28 and TRBJ2-7, is DVKVTQSSRYLVKRTGEKVFLECVQDMDHENMFWYRQDPGLGLRLIYFSYDVKMKEKGDIPEGYSVSREKKERFSLILESASTNQTSMYLCASTKGGSIYEQYFGPGTRLTVT.

In this sample, this clonotype turned up a few times. The gene calls are TRBV1 and TRBJ2-7. TRBV1 is flagged as a pseudogene. The CDR3 totals 15 residues. CDR3 nucleotide sequence: TGCACCAGCAGCCAAGAATGGACGGTTATCTACGAGCAGTACTTC. As protein: CTSSQEWTVIYEQYF.

The chain combines TRBV28 with TRBJ2-1; D gene ambiguous. Germline assignment: CDR1 MDHEN and CDR2 SYDVKM. The CDR3 contains 14 residues. V was shortened by 5 bases and J by 6 bases, with 14 bases between the two germline ends. The CDR3 here is CASSAVPPFNEQFF. CDR3 bases: TGTGCCAGCAGTGCCGTACCTCCTTTCAATGAGCAGTTCTTC.

This chain joins TRBV20-1 and TRBJ2-1, with D unclear. From germline, CDR1 is DFQATT and CDR2 SNEGSKA (reference sequence). The V and J ends lost 0 bases and 3 bases respectively, with 9 bases between them. The CDR3 has 14 residues. The CDR3 region has the DNA TGCAGTGCTAGAGACAGTAGCAGCTACAATGAGCAGTTCTTC. It encodes CSARDSSSYNEQFF.

There are a few counts of this clonotype. The chain joins TRBV7-2 to TRBJ2-5, with TRBD1 matching over 7 bases. The CDR3 covers 14 residues. Trimming removed 4 bases from V and 1 base from J; junction bases left unmatched: 3. Per the germline V gene, CDR1 is SGHTA and CDR2 is FQGNSA. CDR3 residues: CASSSGTAQETQYF. In nucleotides, the CDR3 is TGTGCCAGCAGCTCCGGGACAGCCCAAGAGACCCAGTACTTC. Full variable domain (outside the CDR3, taken from reference TRBV7-2 and TRBJ2-5): GAGVSQSPSNKVTEKGKDVELRCDPISGHTALYWYRQSLGQGLEFLIYFQGNSAPDKSGLPSDRFSAERTGGSVSTLTIQRTQQEDSAVYLCASSSGTAQETQYFGPGTRLLVL.

The CDR3 protein is CASTYSDRPSYEQYF. The CDR3, as DNA: TGTGCCAGCACCTACTCCGACCGACCCTCCTACGAGCAGTACTTC. The gene calls are TRBV5-6 and TRBJ2-5; D uncertain. With the DNA end fitting TRBJ2-7 better, the J assignment may be wrong. Germline V gene sequence: CDR1 SGHDT, CDR2 YYEEEE. The CDR3 is 15 amino acids.